Sequencing of this TCR beta chain was carried out in a study of T cell responses to AZD1222 COVID-19 vaccine (dated by TCRdb to the early 2020s). Notes on the research overall: A total of approximately 230 trial participants underwent TCR sequencing, of whom about 210 received two doses of AZD1222 and 26 received two doses of the MenACWY control vaccine. Trial participants were enrolled by age into subgroups of 18-55, 56-69 and 70-plus years, and around 150, 28 and 57 TCR-sequenced participants, respectively, were included in these subgroups. Overall study results and their limits: Spike-specific TCR breadth and depth rose significantly after two AZD1222 doses compared with day 0 and with MenACWY recipients. Nearly half of unique spike-specific TCRs reportedly recognized epitopes outside regions mutated in the B.1.351 and B.1.1.7 variants. The whole spike protein was spanned by vaccine-associated CD4 TCRs, and dominant responses were seen in regions 160-218 and 743-854. In the small 56-69-year group, the increase in depth fell short of significance, most likely because of low power. Conclusions about previously exposed vaccinees are limited because only six or seven AZD1222 recipients were SARS-CoV-2 seropositive at baseline. Most participants were white British and females outnumbered males, and the authors suggested that clonal diversity may have been underestimated. Because no day 14 peak-response samples were available, repertoires were characterized only after the peak T cell response.

The CDR3 regions of human TCRbeta chains were subjected to immunosequencing. On the authors' methods: Repertoire TCRs were matched against a reference library of SARS-CoV-2-specific TCRs generated with the MIRA antigen-specificity platform. Breadth was defined as the fraction of unique TCRs that were SARS-CoV-2-associated. Depth was defined as the fraction of total T cells that were SARS-CoV-2-associated. Using the MIRA data, every spike-specific TCR was mapped to the spike region that the TCR reacted to and assigned to either a CD4 or a CD8 class. Log10-transformed breadth and depth values were compared by one-way ANOVA with Sidak's multiple comparisons tests. TCRdb's version of the immuneACCESS table is confined to in-frame rearrangements and falls short of the full clone set. An unresolved V gene accounts for under half of the shortfall where checked; the remainder is of unknown origin. V and J calls and clone size follow that table, whereas D and trimming were derived from the DNA. The sample contains 120,000 to 150,000 clones, roughly 91% of them found a single time. Just under 2% of the sample is taken by the ten largest.

Per the publication, the time point label means: about 28 days (+/-7) after the second vaccine dose. AZD1222 recipients whose second dose came at about 4 weeks and those whose second dose came at about 12 weeks were combined into one group, since spike-specific TCR depth and breadth did not differ between the two schedules. Vaccinee samples were obtained from the UK trials COV001 and COV002, which included a single-blind randomized controlled phase 2/3 trial of AZD1222 (ChAdOx1 nCoV-19) in healthy adults. For TCRbeta chain sequencing, PBMC samples were collected from trial participants at day 0 and at day 28 after the second dose. CDR1 and CDR2, looked up from the germline V gene (reference sequence), are MNHEY and SMNVEV. Taken from cysteine to phenylalanine, the CDR3 has 13 residues. Just the 39-base CDR3 DNA is kept, in frame starting at base 1. V is pared back by 2 bases and J by 3 bases, with 5 bases lying between the germline termini.

Comments on this clone: The clone's antigen remains unknown. Base quality data are lacking; no much larger clone is found one base away.

This specimen was peripheral blood, taken 28 days after the second AZD1222 dose. The clonotype was recovered from an adult who received the AZD1222 COVID-19 vaccine. The V and J genes are TRBV27 and TRBJ1-5, and perhaps TRBD1 as D gene, on 5 matching bases. The DNA reads TGTGCCAGCAGTTTAGGGGCCAATCAGCCCCAGCATTTT. Its protein reads: CASSLGANQPQHF.